The sequence of this TCR beta chain was determined in a study of T-cell reconstitution after alpha-beta-depleted transplantation in children. Molecular barcoding with unique molecular identifiers was used for the TCRbeta library. TCRdb ran MiXCR on the PCR reads and lists one entry per CDR3 protein. The sample yields some 840,000 distinct CDR3 sequences, roughly 15% seen once. Germline values: CDR1 DFQATT, CDR2 SNEGSKA (reference sequence). The CDR3 has 16 residues. Trimming cost V 0 bases and J 2 bases, with 14 bases left between them. The rearrangement links TRBV20-1 to TRBJ2-1; D not resolved. Here the sequenced sample was PBMCs, mostly from graft donor cells, taken 360 days after TCRalphabeta/CD19-depleted stem cell transplant. This clonotype originated in a male patient between 10 and 17 years old who had a stem cell transplant for acute lymphoblastic leukemia, so the T cells may come from the graft donor. This CDR3 reads CSARDDAVMAYNEQFF. The DNA for the CDR3 is TGCAGTGCTAGAGATGATGCGGTCATGGCCTACAATGAGCAGTTCTTC.